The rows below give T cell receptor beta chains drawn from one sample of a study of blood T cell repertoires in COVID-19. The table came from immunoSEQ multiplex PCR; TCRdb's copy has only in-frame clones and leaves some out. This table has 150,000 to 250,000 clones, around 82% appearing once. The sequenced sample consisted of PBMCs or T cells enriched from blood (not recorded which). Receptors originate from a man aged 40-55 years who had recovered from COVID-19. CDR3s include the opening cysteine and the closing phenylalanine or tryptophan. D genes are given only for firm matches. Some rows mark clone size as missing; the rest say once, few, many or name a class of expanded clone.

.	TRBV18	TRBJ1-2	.	CASSPNSIQAGNGYTF	TGTGCCAGCTCACCAAATTCGATACAGGCAGGGAATGGCTACACCTTC
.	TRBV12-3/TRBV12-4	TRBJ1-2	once	CASSQRGGYTF	TGTGCCAGCAGTCAAAGAGGAGGCTACACCTTC
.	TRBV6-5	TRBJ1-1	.	CAILGTTGIEAFF	TGTGCCATCCTCGGTACTACAGGTATTGAAGCTTTCTTT
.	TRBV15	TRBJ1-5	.	CATSRGKAGVSNQPQHF	TGTGCCACCAGCAGAGGTAAAGCGGGAGTAAGCAATCAGCCCCAGCATTTT
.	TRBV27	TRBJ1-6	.	CASSLLANSPLHF	TGTGCCAGCAGTTTGTTGGCTAATTCACCCCTCCACTTT
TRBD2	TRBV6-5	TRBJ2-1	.	CASSSGLAQINNEQFF	TGTGCCAGCAGTTCGGGACTAGCACAGATAAACAATGAGCAGTTCTTC
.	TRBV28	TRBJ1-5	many	CASRTDFGNQPQHF	TGTGCCAGCAGGACGGACTTTGGCAATCAGCCCCAGCATTTT
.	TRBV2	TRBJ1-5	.	CASILGPGSLDYSNQPQHF	TGTGCCAGCATTCTTGGACCGGGATCTCTAGATTATAGCAATCAGCCCCAGCATTTT
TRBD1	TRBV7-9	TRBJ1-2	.	CATRGPGQGVYGYTF	TGTGCCACCAGGGGCCCGGGACAGGGTGTCTATGGCTACACCTTC
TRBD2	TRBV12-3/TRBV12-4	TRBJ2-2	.	CASSREDTGELFF	TGTGCCAGCAGCCGGGAGGACACCGGGGAGCTGTTTTTT
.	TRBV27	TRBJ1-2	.	CVREGYYGYTF	TGTGTAAGGGAGGGTTACTATGGCTACACCTTC
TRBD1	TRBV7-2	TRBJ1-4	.	CASSLNRGPNEKLFF	TGTGCCAGCAGCCTAAACAGGGGGCCTAATGAAAAACTGTTTTTT
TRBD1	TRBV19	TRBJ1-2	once	CASNWDRGRNGYTF	TGTGCCAGTAATTGGGACAGGGGGAGGAATGGCTACACCTTC
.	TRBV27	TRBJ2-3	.	CASSITRVNTDTQYF	TGTGCCAGCAGTATTACTAGAGTAAACACAGATACGCAGTATTTT
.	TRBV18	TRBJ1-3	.	CASSPTGLYGNTIYF	TGTGCCAGCTCACCTACAGGCCTCTATGGAAACACCATATATTTT
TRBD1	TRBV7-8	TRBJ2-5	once	CASSLDRAETQYF	TGTGCCAGCAGTCTCGACAGGGCAGAGACCCAGTACTTC
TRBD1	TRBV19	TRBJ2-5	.	CASSARQGLETQYF	TGTGCCAGTAGTGCTCGACAGGGCTTAGAGACCCAGTACTTC
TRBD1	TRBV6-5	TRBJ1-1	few	CASVNRGSTEAFF	TGTGCCAGCGTCAACAGGGGATCGACTGAAGCTTTCTTT
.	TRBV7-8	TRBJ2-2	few	CASSLAAGTTLNTGELFF	TGTGCCAGCAGCTTAGCGGCAGGGACAACTTTGAACACCGGGGAGCTGTTTTTT
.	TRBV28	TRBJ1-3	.	CASSSVLISGNTIYF	TGTGCCAGCAGCTCAGTCCTGATCTCTGGAAACACCATATATTTT
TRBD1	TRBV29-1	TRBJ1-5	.	CSARTGTGENQPQHF	TGCAGCGCACGGACCGGGACAGGGGAAAATCAGCCCCAGCATTTT
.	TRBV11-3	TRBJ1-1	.	CASSSRAYTEAFF	TGTGCCAGCAGCTCCCGAGCCTACACTGAAGCTTTCTTT
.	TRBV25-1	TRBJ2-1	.	CASSSTGTGSYNEQFF	TGTGCCAGCAGTTCAACCGGGACTGGGTCCTACAATGAGCAGTTCTTC
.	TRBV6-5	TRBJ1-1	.	CASSFGPNTEAFF	TGTGCCAGCAGTTTTGGGCCGAACACTGAAGCTTTCTTT
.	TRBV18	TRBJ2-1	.	CASSYAQGEQFF	TGTGCCAGCTCGTATGCCCAGGGTGAGCAGTTCTTC
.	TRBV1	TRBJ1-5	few	CTSSQVYPGWGTGEKRETPPQHF	TGCACCAGCAGCCAAGTCTATCCCGGCTGGGGGACAGGGGAAAAAAGGGAAACCCCGCCCCAGCATTTT
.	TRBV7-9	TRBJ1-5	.	CASSLVGGLSNQPQHF	TGTGCCAGCAGCTTAGTAGGAGGGTTGAGCAATCAGCCCCAGCATTTT
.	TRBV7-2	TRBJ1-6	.	CASSLGGPGTLLYSPLHF	TGTGCCAGCAGCTTGGGGGGTCCGGGAACTTTGCTTTATTCACCCCTCCACTTT
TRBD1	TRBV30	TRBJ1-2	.	CAWMPGQGLYGYTF	TGTGCCTGGATGCCGGGACAGGGTCTCTATGGCTACACCTTC
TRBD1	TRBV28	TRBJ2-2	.	CASSFPGTGWENGELFF	TGTGCCAGCAGTTTCCCCGGGACAGGGTGGGAGAACGGGGAGCTGTTTTTT
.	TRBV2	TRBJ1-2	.	CASSEGLSYGYTF	TGTGCCAGCAGTGAAGGACTGAGCTATGGCTACACCTTC
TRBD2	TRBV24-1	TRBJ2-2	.	CATGSSGSTGELFF	TGTGCCACCGGCTCTAGCGGGAGTACCGGGGAGCTGTTTTTT
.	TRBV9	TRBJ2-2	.	CASSQDPGSNTGELFF	TGTGCCAGCAGCCAAGACCCAGGGTCGAACACCGGGGAGCTGTTTTTT
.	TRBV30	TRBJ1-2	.	CAWREAGGYTF	TGTGCCTGGAGGGAGGCGGGGGGCTACACCTTC
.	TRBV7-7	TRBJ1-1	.	CASSPLGGSVGTEAFF	TGTGCCAGCAGTCCTCTGGGGGGGAGCGTAGGCACTGAAGCTTTCTTT
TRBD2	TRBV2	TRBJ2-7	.	CASRIAGGWSYEQYF	TGTGCCAGCAGGATAGCGGGAGGGTGGTCCTACGAGCAGTACTTC
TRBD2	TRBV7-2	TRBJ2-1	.	CASSWGLAGGFSSYNEQFF	TGTGCCAGCAGCTGGGGACTAGCGGGAGGTTTCAGCTCCTACAATGAGCAGTTCTTC